What follows are 2 T cell receptor beta chains derived from one specimen sequenced in a study of blood T cell repertoires in COVID-19. Data came from immunoSEQ multiplex PCR; TCRdb stores just in-frame clones and leaves some out. This repertoire shows 45,000 to 50,000 clones, 86% found once; its top ten account for under 9.5%. The sample consisted of peripheral blood. Receptors were obtained from a human donor in a cohort sampled during active COVID-19.

The gene calls are TRBV2 and TRBJ1-5; D gene uncertain. This CDR3 spans 15 amino acids. CDR1 and CDR2 (germline): SNHLY, FYNNEI. Trimming took off 2 bases at V and 2 bases at J, with 10 bases between the two ends. For the CDR3, the DNA is TGTGCCAGCAGTGAATCTCAGCTAGGCAATCAGCCCCAGCATTTT. Protein: CASSESQLGNQPQHF.

The chain employs TRBV12-5 and TRBJ1-3; D gene uncertain. The CDR3 extends over 14 amino acids. V gave up 2 bases and J gave up 0 bases, with 5 bases separating them. The germline V gene has CDR1 LGHNT and CDR2 FRNRAP. The DNA for the CDR3 is TGTGCTAGTGGTTTGCGGAGCTCTGGAAACACCATATATTTT. It codes for CASGLRSSGNTIYF.